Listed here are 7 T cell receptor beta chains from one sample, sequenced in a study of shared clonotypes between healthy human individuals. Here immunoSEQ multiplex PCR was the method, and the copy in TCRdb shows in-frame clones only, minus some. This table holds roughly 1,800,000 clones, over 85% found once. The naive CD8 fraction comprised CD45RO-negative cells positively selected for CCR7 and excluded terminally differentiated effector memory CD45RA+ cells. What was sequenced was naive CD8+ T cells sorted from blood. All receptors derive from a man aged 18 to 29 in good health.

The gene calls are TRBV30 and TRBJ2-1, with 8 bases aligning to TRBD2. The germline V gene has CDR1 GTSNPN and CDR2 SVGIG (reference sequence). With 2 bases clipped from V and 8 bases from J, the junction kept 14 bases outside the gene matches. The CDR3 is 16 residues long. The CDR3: CAWSPFSGRLQYEQFF. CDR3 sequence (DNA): TGTGCCTGGAGTCCCTTCAGCGGGAGATTACAATATGAGCAGTTCTTC.

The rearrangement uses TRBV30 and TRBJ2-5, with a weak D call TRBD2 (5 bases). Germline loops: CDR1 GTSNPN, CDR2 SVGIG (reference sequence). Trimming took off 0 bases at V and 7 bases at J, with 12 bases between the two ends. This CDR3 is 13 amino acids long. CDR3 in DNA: TGTGCCTGGAGTGTACTAGATTATGGGACCCAGTACTTC. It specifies CAWSVLDYGTQYF.

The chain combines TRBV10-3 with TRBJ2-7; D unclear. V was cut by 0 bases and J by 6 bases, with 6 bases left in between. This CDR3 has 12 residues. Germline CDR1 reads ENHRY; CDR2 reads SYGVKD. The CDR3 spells CAISESSPEQYF. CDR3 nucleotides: TGTGCCATCAGTGAGTCAAGTCCCGAGCAGTACTTC.

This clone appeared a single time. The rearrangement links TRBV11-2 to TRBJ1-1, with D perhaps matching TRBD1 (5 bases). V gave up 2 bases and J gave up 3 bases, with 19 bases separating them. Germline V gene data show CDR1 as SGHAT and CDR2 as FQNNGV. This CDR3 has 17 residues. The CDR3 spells CASSLRRGWEVDTEAFF. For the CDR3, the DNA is TGTGCCAGCAGCTTAAGGAGGGGATGGGAAGTTGACACTGAAGCTTTCTTT.

CDR3 bases: TGTGCCAGCAGTCCGACAGGAGAGAATAGGAATTCACCCCTCCACTTT. Its protein product is CASSPTGENRNSPLHF. The chain carries TRBV27 and TRBJ1-6, with a possible D match to TRBD1 (6 bases). The CDR3 is 16 amino acids. V lost 5 bases, J lost 7 bases, and 18 bases lay in between. Germline-derived CDR1 and CDR2 are MNHEY and SMNVEV (reference sequence).

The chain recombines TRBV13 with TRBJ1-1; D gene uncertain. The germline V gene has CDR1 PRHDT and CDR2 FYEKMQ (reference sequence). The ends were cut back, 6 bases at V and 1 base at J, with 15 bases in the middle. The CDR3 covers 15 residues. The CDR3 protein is CASRLQDGRNTEAFF. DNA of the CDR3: TGTGCCAGCAGACTCCAGGATGGGAGGAACACTGAAGCTTTCTTT.

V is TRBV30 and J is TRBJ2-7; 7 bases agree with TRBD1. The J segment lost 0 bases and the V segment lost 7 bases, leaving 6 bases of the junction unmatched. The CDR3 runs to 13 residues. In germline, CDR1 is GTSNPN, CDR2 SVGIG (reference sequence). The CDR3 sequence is CASLDRNSYEQYF. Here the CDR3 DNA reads TGTGCCTCCCTGGACAGGAACTCCTACGAGCAGTACTTC. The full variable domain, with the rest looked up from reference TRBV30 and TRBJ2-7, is SQTIHQWPATLVQPVGSPLSLECTVEGTSNPNLYWYRQAAGRGLQLLFYSVGIGQISSEVPQNLSASRPQDRQFILSSKKLLLSDSGFYLCASLDRNSYEQYFGPGTRLTVT.